The 9 T cell receptor beta chains below were found in one sample sequenced in a study of shared clonotypes between healthy human individuals. This table comes from immunoSEQ multiplex PCR, and its TCRdb copy is limited to in-frame clones, with some not included. The repertoire consists of roughly 510,000 clones, with about 80% occurring once and the leading ten covering around 13%. The source material was PBMCs. The receptors originated from a middle-aged woman in good health. Some clones in this sample may be carry-over from other donors' samples.

This clone was observed a few times. The chain links TRBV18 to TRBJ1-1; D gene unclear. V lost 5 bases to trimming and J lost 3 bases, with 13 bases between them. This CDR3 has 14 residues. Germline loops: CDR1 KGHSH, CDR2 LQKENI. The CDR3 is CASSSNGRDTEAFF. CDR3 nucleotides: TGTGCCAGCTCATCAAACGGACGGGACACTGAAGCTTTCTTT.

This chain uses TRBV2 with TRBJ2-3; no reliable D call. With 2 bases removed from V and 0 bases from J, the gap between germline ends came to 9 bases. Looked up from germline, CDR1 is SNHLY and CDR2 is FYNNEI. The CDR3 contains 15 residues. CDR3 protein: CASSETAASTDTQYF. The CDR3 bases are TGTGCCAGCAGTGAAACGGCAGCTAGCACAGATACGCAGTATTTT.

This clone was detected once. The CDR3 bases are TGTGCCAGCAGTTTAAATTGGCGAGGGACACCCTATGGCTACACCTTC. This encodes CASSLNWRGTPYGYTF. This sequence joins TRBV27 and TRBJ1-2; D possibly corresponds to TRBD1 (6 bases). Trimming stripped 2 bases from V and 4 bases from J, with 17 bases between. Germline V gene sequence: CDR1 MNHEY, CDR2 SMNVEV (reference sequence). The CDR3 sequence is 16 residues long.

This clone turned up a few times. V and J are TRBV30 and TRBJ2-4, with D uncertain. This CDR3 is built from 15 residues. The V and J ends lost 2 bases and 0 bases respectively, with 11 bases between them. CDR1 is GTSNPN and CDR2 is SVGIG in the germline V gene (reference sequence). As DNA, the CDR3 is TGTGCCTGGAGTTGGCCCCAGGTAGCCAAAAACATTCAGTACTTC. This gives the protein CAWSWPQVAKNIQYF.

Comments on this clone: The same CDR3 is also encoded by other DNA sequences in this sample. V and J are TRBV30 and TRBJ2-1; tentatively, D is TRBD1 (5 bases). This CDR3 has 15 residues. Trimming took 1 base from V and 0 from J, leaving 10 bases between them. The germline V gene encodes CDR1 GTSNPN and CDR2 SVGIG (reference sequence). The CDR3 sequence is CAWSGGRSSYNEQFF. In nucleotides, the CDR3 is TGTGCCTGGAGTGGGGGCCGGAGCTCCTACAATGAGCAGTTCTTC.

This rearrangement joins TRBV7-2 to TRBJ1-2, with D maybe TRBD1 (5 bases). This CDR3 has 15 amino acids. Per the germline V gene, CDR1 is SGHTA and CDR2 is FQGNSA. V was cut by 3 bases and J by 0 bases, with 11 bases left in between. This chain's CDR3 is CASSFLTVANYGYTF. CDR3 bases: TGTGCCAGCAGCTTTTTGACAGTAGCTAACTATGGCTACACCTTC.

The chain uses TRBV5-4 and TRBJ2-5; TRBD2 agrees at 11 bases. This CDR3 has 15 amino acids. Germline-derived CDR1 and CDR2 are SGHNT and YYREEE (reference sequence). J lost 4 bases, V lost 3 bases, and 5 bases had no gene match. The CDR3 DNA sequence: TGTGCCAGCAGCTGGACTAGCGGGCCAGTAGAGACCCAGTACTTC. Translation: CASSWTSGPVETQYF.

The rearrangement uses TRBV11-2 and TRBJ1-1; D is unresolved. Trimming took 5 bases from V and 8 from J, leaving 18 bases between them. CDR3 length equals 14 residues. In germline, CDR1 is SGHAT, CDR2 FQNNGV. The DNA for the CDR3 is TGTGCCAGCAGCGACCCCCCCCAGGACCGCGAAGCTTTCTTT. Protein sequence: CASSDPPQDREAFF.

V is TRBV7-3 and J is TRBJ2-1, with 14 bases that match TRBD2. From germline, CDR1 is SGHTA and CDR2 FQGTGA. The CDR3 is 14 amino acids. Losses at the gene ends were 4 bases for V and 9 bases for J; bases not matched to a gene: 2. The DNA for the CDR3 is TGTGCCAGCAGCTCCGGACTAGCGGGAGGTGAGCAGTTCTTC. Translated, it gives CASSSGLAGGEQFF.